The entry below gives a single TCR beta chain sequence along with its context. V was pared by 6 bases and J by 0 bases, with 9 bases between. This CDR3 is built from 14 residues. Germline assignment: CDR1 ENHRY and CDR2 SYGVKD. This entry is derived from a study of blood T cell repertoires in COVID-19. Turning to the study itself: T cells, B-cell-depleted T cells, or PBMCs provided the cDNA or gDNA that served as material.

Using immunoSEQ multiplex PCR, the repertoire was profiled, and TCRdb retains in-frame clones only, with some absent. Found here are about 670,000 clones, over 80% of them singletons; the top ten hold roughly 0.26%. Sequences were obtained from peripheral blood. The V gene is TRBV10-3, the J gene TRBJ2-1; D remains unclear. This sequence was found in a woman younger than 35 with acute or convalescent COVID-19. The CDR3 DNA is TGTGCCATCAGCGAAGGAGTCTCCTACAATGAGCAGTTCTTC. This codes for CAISEGVSYNEQFF.